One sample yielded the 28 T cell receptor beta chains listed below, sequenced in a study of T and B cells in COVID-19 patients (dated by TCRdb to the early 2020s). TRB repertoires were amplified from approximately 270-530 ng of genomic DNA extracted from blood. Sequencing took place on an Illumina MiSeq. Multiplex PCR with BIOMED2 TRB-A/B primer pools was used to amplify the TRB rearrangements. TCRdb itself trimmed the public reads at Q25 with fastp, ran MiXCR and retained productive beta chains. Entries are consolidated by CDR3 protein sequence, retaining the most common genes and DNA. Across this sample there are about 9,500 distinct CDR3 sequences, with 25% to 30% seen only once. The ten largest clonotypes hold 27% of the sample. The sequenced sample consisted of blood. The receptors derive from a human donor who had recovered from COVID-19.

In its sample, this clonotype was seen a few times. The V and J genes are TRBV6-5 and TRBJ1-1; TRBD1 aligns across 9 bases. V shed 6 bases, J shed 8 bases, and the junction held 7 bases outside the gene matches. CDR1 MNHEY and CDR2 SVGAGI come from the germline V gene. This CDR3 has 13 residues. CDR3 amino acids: CASSHDRGSEAFF. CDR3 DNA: TGTGCCAGCAGCCACGACAGGGGGTCGGAAGCTTTCTTT.

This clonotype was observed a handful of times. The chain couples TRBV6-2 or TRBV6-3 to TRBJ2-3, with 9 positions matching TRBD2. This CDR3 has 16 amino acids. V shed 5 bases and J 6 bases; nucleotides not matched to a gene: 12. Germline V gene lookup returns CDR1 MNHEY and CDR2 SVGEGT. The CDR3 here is CASSLSPGTSKDTQYF. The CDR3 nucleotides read TGTGCCAGCAGTCTCTCTCCCGGGACTAGCAAGGATACGCAGTATTTT.

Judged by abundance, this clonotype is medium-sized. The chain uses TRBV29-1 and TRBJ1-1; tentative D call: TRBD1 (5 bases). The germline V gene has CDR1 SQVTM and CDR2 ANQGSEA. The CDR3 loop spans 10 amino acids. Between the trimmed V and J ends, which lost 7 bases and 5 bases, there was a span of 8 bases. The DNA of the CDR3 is TGCAGCGCGGGGCGAACTGAAGCTTTCTTT. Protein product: CSAGRTEAFF.

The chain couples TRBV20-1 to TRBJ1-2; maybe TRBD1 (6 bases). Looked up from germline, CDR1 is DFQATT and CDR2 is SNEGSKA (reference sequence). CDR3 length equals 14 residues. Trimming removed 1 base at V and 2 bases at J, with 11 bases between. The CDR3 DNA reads TGCAGTGCTAGAGTGAGCGACAGGAACTATGGCTACACCTTC. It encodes CSARVSDRNYGYTF.

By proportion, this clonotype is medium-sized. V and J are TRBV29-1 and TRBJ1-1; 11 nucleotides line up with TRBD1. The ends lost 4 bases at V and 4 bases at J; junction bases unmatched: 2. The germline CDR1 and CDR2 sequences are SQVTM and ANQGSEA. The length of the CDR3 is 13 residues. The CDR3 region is CSVVGTGGTEAFF. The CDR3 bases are TGCAGCGTTGTTGGGACAGGGGGCACTGAAGCTTTCTTT.

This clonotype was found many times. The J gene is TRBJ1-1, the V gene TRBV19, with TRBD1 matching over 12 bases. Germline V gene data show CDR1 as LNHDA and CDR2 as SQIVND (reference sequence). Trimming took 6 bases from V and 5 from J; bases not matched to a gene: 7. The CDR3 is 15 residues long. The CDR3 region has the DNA TGTGCCAGTAGCTTGGGGACAGGGGGCAGGACTGAAGCTTTCTTT. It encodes CASSLGTGGRTEAFF.

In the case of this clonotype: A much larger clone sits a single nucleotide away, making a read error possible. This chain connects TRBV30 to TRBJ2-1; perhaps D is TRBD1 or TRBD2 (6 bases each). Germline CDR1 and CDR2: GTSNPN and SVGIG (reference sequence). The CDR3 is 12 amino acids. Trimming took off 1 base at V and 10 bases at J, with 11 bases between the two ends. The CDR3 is CAWSGRGREQFF. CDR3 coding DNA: TGTGCCTGGAGTGGTAGGGGGAGGGAGCAGTTCTTC. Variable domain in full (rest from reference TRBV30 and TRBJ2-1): SQTIHQWPATLVQPVGSPLSLECTVEGTSNPNLYWYRQAAGRGLQLLFYSVGIGQISSEVPQNLSASRPQDRQFILSSKKLLLSDSGFYLCAWSGRGREQFFGPGTRLTVL.

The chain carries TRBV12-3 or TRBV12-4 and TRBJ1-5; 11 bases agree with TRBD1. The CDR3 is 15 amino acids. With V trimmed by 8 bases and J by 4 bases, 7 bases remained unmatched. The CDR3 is CASLRGTGGNQPQHF. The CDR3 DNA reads TGTGCCAGCTTACGCGGGACAGGGGGAAATCAGCCCCAGCATTTT.

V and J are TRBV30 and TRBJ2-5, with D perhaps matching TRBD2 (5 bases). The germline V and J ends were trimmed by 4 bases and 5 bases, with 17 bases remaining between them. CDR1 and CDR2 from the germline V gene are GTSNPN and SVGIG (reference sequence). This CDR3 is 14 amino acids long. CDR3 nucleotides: TGTGCCTGGATTGTAGGAGGATCGTCGGAGACCCAGTACTTC. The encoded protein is CAWIVGGSSETQYF.

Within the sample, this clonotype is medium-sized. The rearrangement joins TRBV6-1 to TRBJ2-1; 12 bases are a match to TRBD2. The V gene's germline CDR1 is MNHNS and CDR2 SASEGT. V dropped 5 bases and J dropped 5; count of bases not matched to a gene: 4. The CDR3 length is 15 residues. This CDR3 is CASSQGTSGHNEQFF. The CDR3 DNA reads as TGTGCCAGCAGTCAGGGGACTAGCGGGCACAATGAGCAGTTCTTC.

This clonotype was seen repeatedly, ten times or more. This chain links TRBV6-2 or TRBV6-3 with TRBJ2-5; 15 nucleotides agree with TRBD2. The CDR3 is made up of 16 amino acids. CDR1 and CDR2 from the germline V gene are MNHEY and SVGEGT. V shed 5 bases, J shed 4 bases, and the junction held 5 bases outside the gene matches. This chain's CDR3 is CASSPGLAGGRETQYF. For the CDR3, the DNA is TGTGCCAGCAGTCCGGGACTAGCGGGGGGCAGAGAGACCCAGTACTTC.

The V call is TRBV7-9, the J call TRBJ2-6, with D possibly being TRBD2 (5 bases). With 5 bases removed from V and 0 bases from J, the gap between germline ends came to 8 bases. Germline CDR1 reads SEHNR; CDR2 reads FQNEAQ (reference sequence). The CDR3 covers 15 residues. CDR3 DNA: TGTGCCAGCAGCAGCGGCAACTCTGGGGCCAACGTCCTGACTTTC. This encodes CASSSGNSGANVLTF.

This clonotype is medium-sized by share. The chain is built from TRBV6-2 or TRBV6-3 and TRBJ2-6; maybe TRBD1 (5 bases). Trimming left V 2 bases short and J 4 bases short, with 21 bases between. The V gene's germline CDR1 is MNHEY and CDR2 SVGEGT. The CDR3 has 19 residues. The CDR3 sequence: CASSYETDETLGGANVLTF. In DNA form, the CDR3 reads TGTGCCAGCAGTTACGAGACAGACGAGACCCTAGGGGGGGCCAACGTCCTGACTTTC.

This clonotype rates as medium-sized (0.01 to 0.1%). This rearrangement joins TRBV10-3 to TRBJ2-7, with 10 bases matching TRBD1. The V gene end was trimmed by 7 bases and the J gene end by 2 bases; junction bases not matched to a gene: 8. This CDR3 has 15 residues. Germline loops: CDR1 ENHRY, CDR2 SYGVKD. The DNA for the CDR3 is TGTGCCATCATCCGGGACAGGGGACCTACCTACGAGCAGTACTTC. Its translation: CAIIRDRGPTYEQYF.

In nucleotides, the CDR3 is TGTGCCAGCAGTCCTGCCGGCAGTGAAGCTTTCTTT. This sequence encodes CASSPAGSEAFF. The chain employs TRBV7-9 and TRBJ1-1; D is ambiguous. Trimming cost V 6 bases and J 7 bases, with 12 bases left between them. This CDR3 contains 12 residues. CDR1 and CDR2 from the germline V gene are SEHNR and FQNEAQ (reference sequence).

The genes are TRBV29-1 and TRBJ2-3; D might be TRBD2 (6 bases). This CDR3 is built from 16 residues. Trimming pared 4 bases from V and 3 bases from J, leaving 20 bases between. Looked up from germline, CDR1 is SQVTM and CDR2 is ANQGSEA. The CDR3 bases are TGCAGCGTTGTTGCCCCACCCGGGGCGGGGACAGATACGCAGTATTTT. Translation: CSVVAPPGAGTDTQYF.

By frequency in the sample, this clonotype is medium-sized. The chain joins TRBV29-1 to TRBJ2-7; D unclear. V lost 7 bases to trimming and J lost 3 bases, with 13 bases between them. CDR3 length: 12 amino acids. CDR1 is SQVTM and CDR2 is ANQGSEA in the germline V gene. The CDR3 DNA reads TGCAGCGCTGCAAAGACGGACTACGAGCAGTACTTC. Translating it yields CSAAKTDYEQYF.

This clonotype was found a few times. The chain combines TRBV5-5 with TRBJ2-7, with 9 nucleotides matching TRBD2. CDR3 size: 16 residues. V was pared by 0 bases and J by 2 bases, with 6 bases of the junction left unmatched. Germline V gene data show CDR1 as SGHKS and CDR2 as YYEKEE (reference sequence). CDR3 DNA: TGTGCCAGCAGCTTGGTGAGTAGCGGGGGAACCTACGAGCAGTACTTC. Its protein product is CASSLVSSGGTYEQYF.

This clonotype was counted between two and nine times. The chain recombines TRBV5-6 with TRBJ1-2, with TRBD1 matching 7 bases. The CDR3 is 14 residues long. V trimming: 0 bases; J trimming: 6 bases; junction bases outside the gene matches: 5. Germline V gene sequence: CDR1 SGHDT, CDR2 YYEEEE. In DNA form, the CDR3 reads TGTGCCAGCAGCTTGGGACAGGGAATAGATGGCTACACCTTC. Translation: CASSLGQGIDGYTF.

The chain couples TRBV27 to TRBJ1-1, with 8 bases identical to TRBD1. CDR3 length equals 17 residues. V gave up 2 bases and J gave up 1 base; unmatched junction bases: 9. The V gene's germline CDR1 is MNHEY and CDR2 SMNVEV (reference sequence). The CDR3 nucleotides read TGTGCCAGCAGTTTAAGGGGTGGAGACAGGGGGAACACTGAAGCTTTCTTT. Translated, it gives CASSLRGGDRGNTEAFF.

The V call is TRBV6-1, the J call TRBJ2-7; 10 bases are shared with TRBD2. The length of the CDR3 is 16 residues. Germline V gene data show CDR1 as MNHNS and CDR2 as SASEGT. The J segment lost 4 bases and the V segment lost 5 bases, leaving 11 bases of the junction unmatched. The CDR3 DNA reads TGTGCCAGCAGTTACAGGGCTAGCGGGGGAGCATACGAGCAGTACTTC. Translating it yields CASSYRASGGAYEQYF.

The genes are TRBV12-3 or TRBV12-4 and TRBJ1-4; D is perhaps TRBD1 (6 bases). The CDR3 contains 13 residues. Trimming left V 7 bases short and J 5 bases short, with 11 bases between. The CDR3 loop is CASKGGPNEKLFF. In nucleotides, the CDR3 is TGTGCCAGCAAGGGGGGTCCCAATGAAAAACTGTTTTTT.

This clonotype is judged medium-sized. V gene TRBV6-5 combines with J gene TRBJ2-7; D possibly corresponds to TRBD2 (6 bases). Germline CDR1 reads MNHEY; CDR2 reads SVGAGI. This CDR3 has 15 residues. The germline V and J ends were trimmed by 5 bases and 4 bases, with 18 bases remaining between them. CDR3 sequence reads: CASSPPQLGTYEQYF. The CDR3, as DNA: TGTGCCAGCAGTCCACCGCAGCTAGGGACTTACGAGCAGTACTTC.

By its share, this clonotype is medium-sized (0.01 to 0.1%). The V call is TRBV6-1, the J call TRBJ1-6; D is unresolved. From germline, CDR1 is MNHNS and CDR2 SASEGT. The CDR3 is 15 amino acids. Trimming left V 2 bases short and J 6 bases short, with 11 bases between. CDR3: CASSELGNRNSPLHF. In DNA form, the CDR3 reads TGTGCCAGCAGTGAACTGGGCAACCGTAATTCACCCCTCCACTTT.

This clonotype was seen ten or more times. Here the CDR3 reads CASSDSLYEQYF. Here the CDR3 DNA reads TGTGCCAGCTCGGACTCCTTATACGAGCAGTACTTC. The chain recombines TRBV5-5 with TRBJ2-7; TRBD2 might be the D (5 bases). This CDR3 has 12 amino acids. Germline lookup yields CDR1 SGHKS and CDR2 YYEKEE (reference sequence). The V end lost 7 bases, the J end lost 4 bases, and 12 bases lay between the germline ends.

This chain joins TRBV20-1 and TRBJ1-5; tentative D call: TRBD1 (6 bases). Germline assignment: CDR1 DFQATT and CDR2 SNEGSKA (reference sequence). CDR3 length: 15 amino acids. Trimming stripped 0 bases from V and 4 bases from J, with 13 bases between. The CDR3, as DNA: TGCAGTGCTAGAGAATGGGGGGCTAGTAATCAGCCCCAGCATTTT. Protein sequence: CSAREWGASNQPQHF.

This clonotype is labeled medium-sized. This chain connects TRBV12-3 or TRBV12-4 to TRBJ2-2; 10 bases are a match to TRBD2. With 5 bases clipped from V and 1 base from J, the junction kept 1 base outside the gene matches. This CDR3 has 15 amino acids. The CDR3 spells CASSRTSGNTGELFF. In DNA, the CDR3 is TGTGCCAGCAGTCGGACTAGCGGGAACACCGGGGAGCTGTTTTTT.

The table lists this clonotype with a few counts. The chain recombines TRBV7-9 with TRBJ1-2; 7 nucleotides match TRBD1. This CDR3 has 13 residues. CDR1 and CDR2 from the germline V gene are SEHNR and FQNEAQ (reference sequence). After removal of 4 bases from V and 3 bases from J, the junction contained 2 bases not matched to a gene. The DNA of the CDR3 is TGTGCCAGCAGCTCGACAGGGTACTATGGCTACACCTTC. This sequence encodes CASSSTGYYGYTF.